These 7 T cell receptor beta chains were all obtained from the same sample, sequenced in a study of T cells expressing NK-cell markers. TCRdb reanalyzed the 5' RACE reads and collapses them to one entry per CDR3 protein, without DNA. Its table records 500,000 to 600,000 distinct CDR3 sequences. The sequencing input was blood T cells: a sorted CD56 or NKG2C T cell subset, CD4+ or CD8+ T cells, or bulk PBMC T cells (not recorded which). The source is a man between 18 and 35 years old in good health.

V usage is TRBV4-2 and J usage is TRBJ1-3. This CDR3 contains 14 residues. In germline, CDR1 is LGHNA, CDR2 YNFKEQ. CDR3 in amino acids: CASSQDKAGNTIYF.

The genes are TRBV7-9 and TRBJ2-2. Germline-derived CDR1 and CDR2 are SEHNR and FQNEAQ (reference sequence). The CDR3 has 14 amino acids. CDR3 sequence reads: CASSSNYGTGELFF.

This chain connects TRBV4-2 to TRBJ2-2. Germline assignment: CDR1 LGHNA and CDR2 YNFKEQ. The CDR3 sequence is 13 residues long. CDR3 sequence: CASSQESIRELFF.

J is TRBJ2-1 and V is TRBV5-1; TCRdb indicates TRBD2, and absent DNA this call remains unverified. Germline CDR1 reads SGHRS; CDR2 reads YFSETQ. This CDR3 comprises 13 residues. The CDR3 spells CASSAGPLAEQFF.

V usage is TRBV12-5 and J usage is TRBJ1-2. The CDR3 length is 11 residues. CDR1 is LGHNT, CDR2 FRNRAP, per germline. CDR3 residues: CASGLTEINTF. Variable domain in full (rest from reference TRBV12-5 and TRBJ1-2): DARVTQTPRHKVTEMGQEVTMRCQPILGHNTVFWYRQTMMQGLELLAYFRNRAPLDDSGMPKDRFSAEMPDATLATLKIQPSEPRDSAVYFCASGLTEINTFGSGTRLTVV.

The chain uses TRBV4-1 and TRBJ2-2; lacking DNA, the TRBD2 call made by TCRdb goes unchecked. The CDR3 has 15 amino acids. Germline V lookup: CDR1 MGHRA, CDR2 YSYEKL. The CDR3 reads CASSGPGDFGGELFF.

The J gene is TRBJ2-2, the V gene TRBV4-3. The CDR3 is 16 residues long. CDR1 LGHNA and CDR2 YSLEER come from the germline V gene. The chain's CDR3 is CASSQEVFTNTGELFF.